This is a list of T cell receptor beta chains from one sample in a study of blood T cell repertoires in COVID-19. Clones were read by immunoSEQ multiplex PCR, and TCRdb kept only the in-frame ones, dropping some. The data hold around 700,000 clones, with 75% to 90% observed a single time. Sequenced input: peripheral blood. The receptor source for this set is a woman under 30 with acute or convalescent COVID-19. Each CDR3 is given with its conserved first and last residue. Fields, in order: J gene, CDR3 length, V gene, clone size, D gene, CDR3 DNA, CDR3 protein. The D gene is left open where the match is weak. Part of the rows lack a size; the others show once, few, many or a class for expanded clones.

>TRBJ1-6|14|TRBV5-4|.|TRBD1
TGTGCCAGCAGCCTCGGGACAGTCGGTTCACCCCTCCACTTT
CASSLGTVGSPLHF
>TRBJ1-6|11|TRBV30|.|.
TGTGCCTGGAATTCAAATTCACCCCTCCACTTT
CAWNSNSPLHF
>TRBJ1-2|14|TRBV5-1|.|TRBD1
TGCGCCAGCACCCGGACAGGGGCCGCGGGCGGCTACACCTTC
CASTRTGAAGGYTF
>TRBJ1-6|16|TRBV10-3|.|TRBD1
TGTGCCATCAGTGACTCCCGACAGGGGGATTCTTCACCCCTCCACTTT
CAISDSRQGDSSPLHF
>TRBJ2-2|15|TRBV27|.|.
TGTGCCAGCAGTTTCGGGGGGCCGTTGGCCGGGGAGCTGTTTTTT
CASSFGGPLAGELFF
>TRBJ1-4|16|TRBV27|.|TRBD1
TGTGCCAGCAGCATTAACTCACGACAGGGTTCTGAAAAACTGTTTTTT
CASSINSRQGSEKLFF
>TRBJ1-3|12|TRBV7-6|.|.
TGTGCCAGCAGCTCACCAGTCCACACCATATATTTT
CASSSPVHTIYF
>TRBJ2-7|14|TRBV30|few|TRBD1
TGTGCCTGGGCTGGGACAGTCGAAGTCTCCGAGCAGTACTTC
CAWAGTVEVSEQYF
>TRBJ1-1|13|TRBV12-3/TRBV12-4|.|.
TGTGCCAGCAGTTTTCAAGGGGTTACTGAAGCTTTCTTT
CASSFQGVTEAFF
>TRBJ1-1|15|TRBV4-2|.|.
TGTGCCAGCAGCCAAATTTTTACTGAGAACACTGAAGCTTTCTTT
CASSQIFTENTEAFF
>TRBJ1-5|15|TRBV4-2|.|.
TGTGCCAGCAGCCAAGATGTCACGACTAATCAGCCCCAGCATTTT
CASSQDVTTNQPQHF
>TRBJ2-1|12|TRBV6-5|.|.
TGTGCCAGCCGCGGAACGGTGGCTGAGCAGTTCTTC
CASRGTVAEQFF
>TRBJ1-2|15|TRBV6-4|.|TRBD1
TGTGCCAGCAGTGACTCGCCAGGGGGTATCTATGGCTACACCTTC
CASSDSPGGIYGYTF
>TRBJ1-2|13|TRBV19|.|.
TGTGCCAGTAGTCTCAGGGACTTCTATGGCTACACCTTC
CASSLRDFYGYTF
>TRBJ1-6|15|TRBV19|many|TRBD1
TGTGCCCGTCTCCGGGACAGGGGCGGGAATTCACCCCTCCACTTT
CARLRDRGGNSPLHF
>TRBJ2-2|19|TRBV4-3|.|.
TGCGCCAGCAGCCAAGATGCCCTGTGGAGGGGCTACAACACCGGGGAGCTGTTTTTT
CASSQDALWRGYNTGELFF
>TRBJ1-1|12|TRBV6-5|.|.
TGTGCCAGCAGGGTAGAACGAACTGAAGCTTTCTTT
CASRVERTEAFF
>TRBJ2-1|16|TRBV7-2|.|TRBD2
TGTGCCAGCAGCTTGGGACTAGCGGCCGGGTACAATGAGCAGTTCTTC
CASSLGLAAGYNEQFF
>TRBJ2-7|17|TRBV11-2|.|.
TGTGCCAGCAGCTCCTTGACTGGCCGAAGGAGCTCCTACGAGCAGTACTTC
CASSSLTGRRSSYEQYF
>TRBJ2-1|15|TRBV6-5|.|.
TGTGCCAGCAGCAGGAGCGGAAGCTCCTACAATGAGCAGTTCTTC
CASSRSGSSYNEQFF
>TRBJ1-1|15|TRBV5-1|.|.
TGCGCCAGCAGCTTAACAGGCGTAATGAACACTGAAGCTTTCTTT
CASSLTGVMNTEAFF
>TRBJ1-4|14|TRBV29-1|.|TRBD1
TGCAGCGTGGGGTGGACAGGTAGTTCTGAAAAACTGTTTTTT
CSVGWTGSSEKLFF
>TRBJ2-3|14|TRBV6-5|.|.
TGTGCCAGCAGTTACGGCACCCGAGGAGATACGCAGTATTTT
CASSYGTRGDTQYF
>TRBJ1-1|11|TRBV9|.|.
TGTGCCAGCAGCTCCAGGCAGGGGGCTTTCTTT
CASSSRQGAFF
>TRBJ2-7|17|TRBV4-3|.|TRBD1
TGCGCCAGCAGCCCGTCCGGGACAGGGGGCCCCACCTACGAGCAGTACTTC
CASSPSGTGGPTYEQYF